This T cell receptor beta chain was recorded in a study of regulatory T cells in long-lasting Graves disease. The time point here: persistent/refractory GD, antithyroid drugs over 5 years with positive TRAb. PBMC RNA was the source of the TCR library. The authors drew about 9 milliliters of peripheral blood into EDTA tubes. Study results and limitations: Possibly, accuracy suffered from the small sample size.

This clonotype was seen ten or more times. Its cognate antigen is unknown. CDR3 size: 14 residues. The V segment lost 6 bases and the J segment 0 bases; nucleotides outside the gene matches: 4. Per germline, CDR1 SNHLY and CDR2 FYNNEI. Both iRepertoire HTBI primers and Arm-PCR of CDR3 regions were used to build the TCR beta libraries. Authors' processing steps: Sample data revealed fewer than 70 TRBV and 11 to 15 TRBJ segments. MiXCR, applied by TCRdb to the multiplex PCR reads, yields one record per CDR3 protein. TCRdb assigned the V and J calls; the authors' analysis was not used. The sample records a few hundred thousand distinct CDR3 sequences, around 20% being singletons.

The chain combines TRBV2 with TRBJ2-7, with TRBD1 matching over 8 bases. Source: peripheral blood mononuclear cells (PBMCs), taken when the disease was refractory, from a patient treated with antithyroid drugs. The sequence was obtained from a female donor with Graves disease. The DNA for the CDR3 is TGTGCCAGCAGATACAGGGGGAGCTCCTACGAGCAGTACTTC. This gives the protein CASRYRGSSYEQYF.